The clone carrying this TCR beta chain was detected ten times or more. Each CDR3 protein is one row after TCRdb ran MiXCR on the RT-PCR reads. The sample has hundreds of thousands of distinct CDR3 sequences, 12% to 15% seen once. The CDR3 has 13 amino acids. Germline CDR1 and CDR2: KGHSH and LQKENI. The V end was cut by 3 bases, the J end by 4 bases, with 10 bases between. The origin of this receptor is a female donor in good health, serving as a healthy control. Sequencing was done on a sample of memory CD4+ T cells from blood. The V call is TRBV18, the J call TRBJ2-7; tentative D call: TRBD2 (5 bases). The CDR3 sequence is CASSPASGYEQYF. CDR3 DNA sequence: TGTGCCAGCTCACCGGCTTCGGGGTACGAGCAGTACTTC.